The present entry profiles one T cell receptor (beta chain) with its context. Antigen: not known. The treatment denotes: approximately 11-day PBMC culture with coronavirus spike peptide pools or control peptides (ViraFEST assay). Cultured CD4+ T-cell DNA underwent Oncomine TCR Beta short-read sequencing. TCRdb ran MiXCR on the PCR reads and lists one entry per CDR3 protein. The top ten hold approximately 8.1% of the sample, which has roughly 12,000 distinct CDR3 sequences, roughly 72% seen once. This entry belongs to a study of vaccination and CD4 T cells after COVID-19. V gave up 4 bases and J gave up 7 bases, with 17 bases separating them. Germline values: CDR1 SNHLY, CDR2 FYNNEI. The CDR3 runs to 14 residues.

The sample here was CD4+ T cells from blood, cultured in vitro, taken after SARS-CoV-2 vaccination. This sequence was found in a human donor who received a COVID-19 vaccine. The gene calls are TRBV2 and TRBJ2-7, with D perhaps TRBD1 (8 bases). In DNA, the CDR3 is TGTGCCAGCAGTGGCTATAACAGGGGGGGGGAGCAGTACTTC. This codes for CASSGYNRGGEQYF.